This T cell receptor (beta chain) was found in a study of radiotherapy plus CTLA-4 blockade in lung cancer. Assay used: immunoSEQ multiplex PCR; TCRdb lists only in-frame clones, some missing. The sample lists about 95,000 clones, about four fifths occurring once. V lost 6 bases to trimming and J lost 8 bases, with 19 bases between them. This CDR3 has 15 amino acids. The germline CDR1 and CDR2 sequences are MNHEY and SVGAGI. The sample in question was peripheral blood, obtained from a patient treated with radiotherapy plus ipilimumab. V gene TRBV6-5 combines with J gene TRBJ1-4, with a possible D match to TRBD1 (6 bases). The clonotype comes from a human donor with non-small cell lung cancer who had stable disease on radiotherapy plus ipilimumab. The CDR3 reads CASRPLTGLEEKLFF. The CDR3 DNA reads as TGTGCCAGCAGGCCCCTCACAGGGTTAGAAGAAAAACTGTTTTTT.